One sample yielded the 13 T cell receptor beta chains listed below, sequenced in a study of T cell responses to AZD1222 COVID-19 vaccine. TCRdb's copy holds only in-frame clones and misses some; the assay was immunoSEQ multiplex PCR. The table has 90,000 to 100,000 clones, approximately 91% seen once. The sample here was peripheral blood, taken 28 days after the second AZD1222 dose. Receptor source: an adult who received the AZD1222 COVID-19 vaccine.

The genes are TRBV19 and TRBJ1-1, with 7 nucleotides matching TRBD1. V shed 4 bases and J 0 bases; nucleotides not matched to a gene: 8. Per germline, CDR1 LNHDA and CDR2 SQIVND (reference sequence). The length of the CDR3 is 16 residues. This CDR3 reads CASSTGQPVMNTEAFF. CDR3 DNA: TGTGCCAGTAGTACGGGACAGCCCGTGATGAACACTGAAGCTTTCTTT.

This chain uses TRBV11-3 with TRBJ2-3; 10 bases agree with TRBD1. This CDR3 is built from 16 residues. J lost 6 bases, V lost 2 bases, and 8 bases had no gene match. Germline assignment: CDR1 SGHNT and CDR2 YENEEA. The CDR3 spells CASSLSLRTGGDTQYF. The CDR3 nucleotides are TGTGCCAGCAGCTTATCTCTAAGGACAGGGGGGGATACGCAGTATTTT.

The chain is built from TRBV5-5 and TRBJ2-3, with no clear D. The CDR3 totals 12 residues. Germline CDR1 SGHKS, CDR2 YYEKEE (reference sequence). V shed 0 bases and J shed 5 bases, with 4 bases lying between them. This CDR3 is CASSLDIDTQYF. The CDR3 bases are TGTGCCAGCAGCTTGGACATAGATACGCAGTATTTT.

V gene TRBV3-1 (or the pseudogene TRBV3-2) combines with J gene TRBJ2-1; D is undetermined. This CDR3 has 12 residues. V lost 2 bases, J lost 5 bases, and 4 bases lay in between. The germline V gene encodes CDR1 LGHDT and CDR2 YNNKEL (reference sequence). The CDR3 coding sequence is TGTGCCAGCAGCCAAAGCGACAATGAGCAGTTCTTC. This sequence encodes CASSQSDNEQFF.

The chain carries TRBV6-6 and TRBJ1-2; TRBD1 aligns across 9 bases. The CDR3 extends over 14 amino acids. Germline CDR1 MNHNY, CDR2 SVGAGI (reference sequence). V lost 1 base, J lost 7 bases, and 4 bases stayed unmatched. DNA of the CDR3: TGTGCCAGCAGTTACTTACAGGGGGCGGGTGGCTACACCTTC. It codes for CASSYLQGAGGYTF.

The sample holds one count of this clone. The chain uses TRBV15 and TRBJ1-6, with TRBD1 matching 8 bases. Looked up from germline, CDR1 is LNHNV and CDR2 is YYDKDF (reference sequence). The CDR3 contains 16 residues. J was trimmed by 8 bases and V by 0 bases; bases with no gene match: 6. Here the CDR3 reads CATSRDRDRRYSPLHF. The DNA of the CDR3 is TGTGCCACCAGCAGAGATCGGGACAGGAGATATTCACCCCTCCACTTT.

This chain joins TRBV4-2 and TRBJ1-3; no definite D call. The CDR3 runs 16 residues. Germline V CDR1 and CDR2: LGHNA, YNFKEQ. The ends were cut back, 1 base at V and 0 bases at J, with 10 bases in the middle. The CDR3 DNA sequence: TGTGCCAGCAGCCAAGGGTACAGAACCTCTGGAAACACCATATATTTT. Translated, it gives CASSQGYRTSGNTIYF.

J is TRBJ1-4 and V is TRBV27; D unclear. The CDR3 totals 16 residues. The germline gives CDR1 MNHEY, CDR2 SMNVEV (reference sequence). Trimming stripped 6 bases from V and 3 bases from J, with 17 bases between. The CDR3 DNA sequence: TGTGCCAGCAGCACGGACCCAACCCGGGCTAATGAAAAACTGTTTTTT. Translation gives CASSTDPTRANEKLFF.

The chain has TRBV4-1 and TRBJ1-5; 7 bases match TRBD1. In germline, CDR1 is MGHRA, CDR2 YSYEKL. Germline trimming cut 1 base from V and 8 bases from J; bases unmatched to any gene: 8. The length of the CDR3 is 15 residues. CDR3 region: CASSQVGQAGEPQHF. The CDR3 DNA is TGCGCCAGCAGCCAAGTAGGACAGGCTGGAGAGCCCCAGCATTTT.

DNA for the CDR3: TGTGCCAGCAGCCCCACCGCGGGGGACGGGACCCAGTACTTC. Residues: CASSPTAGDGTQYF. The chain couples TRBV6-5 to TRBJ2-5; 7 bases line up with TRBD2. The V segment lost 6 bases and the J segment 7 bases; nucleotides outside the gene matches: 11. The germline CDR1 and CDR2 sequences are MNHEY and SVGAGI. The CDR3 has 14 residues.

The CDR3 bases are TGTGCCAGCAGTGAGACCCTGGGTAACTATGGCTACACCTTC. Encoded protein: CASSETLGNYGYTF. This sequence joins TRBV2 and TRBJ1-2; D is unresolved. V dropped 3 bases and J dropped 1 base, with 9 bases sitting between them. The CDR3 is 14 amino acids. Germline V gene data show CDR1 as SNHLY and CDR2 as FYNNEI.

The CDR3 spells CASSLTTGGGGTEAFF. Written as DNA, the CDR3 is TGTGCCAGCAGCTTAACTACGGGGGGCGGAGGTACTGAAGCTTTCTTT. The chain is built from TRBV7-3 and TRBJ1-1, with a possible D match to TRBD1 (6 bases). Trimming stripped 0 bases from V and 5 bases from J, with 16 bases between. Germline CDR1 SGHTA, CDR2 FQGTGA. The CDR3 covers 16 residues.

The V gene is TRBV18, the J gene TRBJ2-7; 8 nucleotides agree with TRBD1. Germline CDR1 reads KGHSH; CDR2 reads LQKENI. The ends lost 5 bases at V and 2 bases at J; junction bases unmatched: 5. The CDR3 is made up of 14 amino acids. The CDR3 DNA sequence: TGTGCCAGCTCATCGAGACAGGGGACCTACGAGCAGTACTTC. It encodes CASSSRQGTYEQYF.